This T cell receptor beta chain comes out of a study of beta chain features in type 1 diabetes. Study results and limitations: Shortening of TCRB CDR3s, moderate but significant, appeared in all four CD4+ subsets of Type 1 diabetes patients. Naive, central memory and Treg TCRB repertoires seemed to resemble each other more closely in patients than they did in healthy donors. Insertions at VDJ junctions were less frequent in type 1 diabetes patients. These patients also deleted more nucleotides at the same junctions.

The table lists this clone with a few counts. Its antigen is unknown. All of the isolated RNA was reverse transcribed, so expressed TCRB transcripts were sequenced. Only in-frame clones appear in the TCRdb table, and some are missing; sequencing was by immunoSEQ multiplex PCR. Of some 160,000 clones listed, about 8.3% are singletons. Researchers reported sorting CD4+ naive, central memory, regulatory and stem cell-like memory cells via CD45RO/CCR7/CD25/CD127/CD95/CD27. The sample was central memory CD4+ T cells from blood. This TCR was recovered from a woman aged 18-29 years with type 1 diabetes.

The CDR3 DNA follows: TGTGCCACCAGCGTCCGACAGAGCCAGGACTACACCTTC. As protein: CATSVRQSQDYTF. The chain employs TRBV15 and TRBJ1-2, with a weak D call TRBD1 (5 bases). The CDR3 has 13 amino acids. V dropped 5 bases and J dropped 10 bases, with 17 bases sitting between them. CDR1 LNHNV and CDR2 YYDKDF come from the germline V gene (reference sequence).